Each of the 14 T cell receptor beta chains below was sequenced from the same sample in a study of blood T cells in healthy people across ages. Next came a second PCR, run for about 7 to 12 cycles, which used a sample-barcoded 5' primer along with a J-beta primer mix. MiXCR, run by TCRdb on the 5' RACE reads, gives a single entry per CDR3 protein. The sample lists 650,000 to 700,000 distinct CDR3 sequences, 40% to 65% occurring once. Sequences were obtained from blood. Receptors originate from an elderly woman in good health.

This clonotype was seen only once. CDR3 coding DNA: TGTGCCACCAGCAGAGAGCACCACGTAGGACTACAAGAGACCCAGTACTTC. Residues: CATSREHHVGLQETQYF. The chain is built from TRBV15 and TRBJ2-5, with a weak D call TRBD2 (6 bases). Trimming removed 0 bases from V and 2 bases from J, with 16 bases in between. This CDR3 spans 17 amino acids. Germline V gives CDR1 LNHNV, CDR2 YYDKDF (reference sequence).

The rearrangement links TRBV7-3 to TRBJ2-1, with TRBD2 identical over 8 bases. Germline-derived CDR1 and CDR2 are SGHTA and FQGTGA. V lost 5 bases to trimming and J lost 6 bases; unmatched junction nucleotides: 6. This CDR3 has 14 residues. Written as DNA, the CDR3 is TGTGCCAGCAGCCGCACCGGGACTAGCAATGAGCAGTTCTTC. This encodes CASSRTGTSNEQFF.

As concerns this clonotype: A much larger clone differs from this one at a single base, so this may be a read error. This chain connects TRBV5-1 to TRBJ2-6; perhaps TRBD1 as D (6 bases). In germline, CDR1 is SGHRS, CDR2 YFSETQ. Trimming stripped 1 base from V and 4 bases from J, with 18 bases between. This CDR3 spans 18 amino acids. The CDR3 spells CASSLIRTEALGANVLTF. CDR3 sequence (DNA): TGCGCCAGCAGCTTGATCAGGACAGAGGCGCTCGGGGCCAACGTCCTGACTTTC.

This clonotype was seen ten or more times. This chain joins TRBV14 and TRBJ2-4; TRBD2 is a possible D gene (6 bases). This CDR3 spans 13 amino acids. Trimming cost V 0 bases and J 7 bases, with 7 bases left between them. Germline-derived CDR1 and CDR2 are SGHDN and FVKESK. The CDR3 is CASSQDGGNIQYF. In nucleotides, the CDR3 is TGTGCCAGCAGCCAAGATGGGGGGAACATTCAGTACTTC.

This clonotype was seen repeatedly, ten times or more. This chain joins TRBV6-5 and TRBJ2-1; 8 bases match TRBD2. The CDR3 loop spans 16 amino acids. CDR1 is MNHEY and CDR2 is SVGAGI in the germline V gene. V lost 2 bases and J lost 1; bases outside the gene matches: 4. The CDR3 is CASSYGGGWSYNEQFF. The CDR3 DNA reads as TGTGCCAGCAGTTACGGCGGGGGGTGGTCCTACAATGAGCAGTTCTTC.

This clonotype was seen only a few times. V and J are TRBV27 and TRBJ2-1, with 9 bases lining up with TRBD1. This CDR3 is built from 14 residues. V lost 7 bases and J lost 8; bases outside the gene matches: 9. Per the germline V gene, CDR1 is MNHEY and CDR2 is SMNVEV (reference sequence). The chain's CDR3 is CASTTRDRDHEQFF. The CDR3 DNA sequence: TGTGCCAGCACGACCCGGGACAGGGACCATGAGCAGTTCTTC.

With respect to this clonotype: One base away lies a much larger clone, so this may be a sequencing read error. The chain joins TRBV7-2 to TRBJ2-1, with 8 bases lining up with TRBD2. The CDR3 extends over 15 amino acids. The germline V gene has CDR1 SGHTA and CDR2 FQGNSA. Trimming at V came to 4 bases and at J to 8 bases, leaving 10 bases not matched to a gene. CDR3 sequence reads: CASSSRSGLADEQFF. CDR3 DNA: TGTGCCAGCAGCTCACGCTCTGGACTAGCCGATGAGCAGTTCTTC.

This clonotype was observed at least ten times. The chain couples TRBV29-1 to TRBJ1-2, with D possibly matching TRBD1 (5 bases). The CDR3 length is 11 residues. Germline loops: CDR1 SQVTM, CDR2 ANQGSEA. V was trimmed by 3 bases and J by 4 bases, leaving 6 bases between them. The CDR3 is CSVDGAYGYTF. The CDR3 bases are TGCAGCGTTGATGGGGCCTATGGCTACACCTTC.

This clonotype was recorded only once. V gene TRBV20-1 combines with J gene TRBJ2-1, with unresolved D. V gave up 4 bases and J gave up 3 bases, with 19 bases separating them. Looked up from germline, CDR1 is DFQATT and CDR2 is SNEGSKA (reference sequence). The CDR3 spans 16 residues. In DNA form, the CDR3 reads TGCAGTGCTAATTTGAATACTGAGACCGACTACAATGAGCAGTTCTTC. Translating it yields CSANLNTETDYNEQFF.

This clonotype has only one observation. The chain employs TRBV4-1 and TRBJ2-5; TRBD2 might be the D (5 bases). Germline CDR1 reads MGHRA; CDR2 reads YSYEKL. V was shortened by 0 bases and J by 1 base, with 9 bases between the two germline ends. CDR3 length equals 15 residues. The CDR3 is CASSQERASQETQYF. For the CDR3, the DNA is TGCGCCAGCAGCCAAGAGCGGGCCAGCCAAGAGACCCAGTACTTC.

This clonotype has more than one count but fewer than ten. The V and J genes are TRBV6-5 and TRBJ1-1; unclear D gene. V was pared by 6 bases and J by 4 bases, with 15 bases between. The CDR3 length is 14 residues. CDR1 is MNHEY, CDR2 SVGAGI, per germline. The CDR3 region has the DNA TGTGCCAGCAGACGTCAGCGGTGGAGCACTGAAGCTTTCTTT. It translates to CASRRQRWSTEAFF.

This chain joins TRBV7-2 and TRBJ2-1; TRBD2 matches at 8 bases. Germline CDR1 is SGHTA and CDR2 is FQGNSA. V was pared by 11 bases and J by 6 bases, with 12 bases of the junction left unmatched. The CDR3 extends over 14 amino acids. The CDR3 DNA reads as TGTGCCGGCTCACTGGGACTAGTGTTCAATGAGCAGTTCTTC. Amino acids: CAGSLGLVFNEQFF.

As to this clonotype: This may arise from a read error, as a much more abundant clone is one base away. The V and J genes are TRBV29-1 and TRBJ2-1; D call uncertain. The DNA end is a closer match to TRBJ2-7, so the J assignment may be wrong. This CDR3 is built from 18 residues. Per germline, CDR1 SQVTM and CDR2 ANQGSEA. DNA of the CDR3: TGCAGCGTTGATGGCTACTTAATCATGACCTTATCCTACAATGAGCAGTACTTC. The encoded protein is CSVDGYLIMTLSYNEQYF.

The chain carries TRBV5-1 and TRBJ2-5; D might be TRBD1 (6 bases). V was shortened by 1 base and J by 0 bases, with 10 bases between the two germline ends. This CDR3 region has 15 residues. Germline lookup yields CDR1 SGHRS and CDR2 YFSETQ. The CDR3 is CASSLSTGNQETQYF. The CDR3 DNA follows: TGCGCCAGCAGCTTGTCTACAGGGAACCAAGAGACCCAGTACTTC.